This is a list of T cell receptor beta chains from one sample in a study of radiation and T cells in renal cell carcinoma. Sequencing was performed with immunoSEQ multiplex PCR; in TCRdb, only in-frame clones are kept and a portion is missing. The table records about 86,000 clones, around four fifths of them present only once. The source was blood, collected from a patient whose treatment included radiotherapy and nephrectomy. These receptors were collected from a man in his fifties or sixties with renal cell carcinoma. Both conserved end residues are part of each CDR3. Fields, in order: clone size, CDR3 length, V gene, D gene, J gene, CDR3 DNA, CDR3 protein. D genes are given only for firm matches. Some rows mark clone size as missing; the rest say once, few, many or name a class of expanded clone.

-	16	TRBV7-9	-	TRBJ1-1	TGTGCCAGCAGCGGCCCTTCCTATAGACTGAACACTGAAGCTTTCTTT	CASSGPSYRLNTEAFF
-	15	TRBV11-2	-	TRBJ2-3	TGTGCCAGCAGCCTCGTCCTTACAGGGTCCGATACGCAGTATTTT	CASSLVLTGSDTQYF
-	16	TRBV19	TRBD2	TRBJ2-5	TGTGCCAGCACTCGGGGGGGACCACTCGGATTACAGACCCAGTACTTC	CASTRGGPLGLQTQYF
-	13	TRBV6-5	-	TRBJ2-5	TGTGCCAGCAGTTATTTTCGCGGAGAGACCCAGTACTTC	CASSYFRGETQYF
-	15	TRBV7-3	TRBD2	TRBJ2-1	TGTGCCAGCAGCCCCGGGACTAGCGGGTACAATGAGCAGTTCTTC	CASSPGTSGYNEQFF
-	14	TRBV15	-	TRBJ1-5	TGTGCCACCAGCAGAGATTTTACCTCGGAGCCCCAGCATTTT	CATSRDFTSEPQHF
-	15	TRBV19	-	TRBJ2-3	TGTGCCAGTAGAAAAAGGACGGTGGGCACAGATACGCAGTATTTT	CASRKRTVGTDTQYF
-	15	TRBV2	-	TRBJ1-5	TGTGCCAGCAGTGAGGGTTCCGTTACCAATCAGCCCCAGCATTTT	CASSEGSVTNQPQHF
-	15	TRBV5-4	TRBD1	TRBJ2-1	TGTGCCAGCAGCCCGGACAGGAGCTCCTACAATGAGCAGTTCTTC	CASSPDRSSYNEQFF
-	13	TRBV29-1	-	TRBJ2-1	TGCAGCGTTGAAGTGGGGGGCTACAATGAGCAGTTCTTC	CSVEVGGYNEQFF
-	15	TRBV2	TRBD1	TRBJ2-2	TGTGCCAGCAGTGCGGTCAGGGGGCTCACCGGGGAGCTGTTTTTT	CASSAVRGLTGELFF
-	15	TRBV7-7	TRBD2	TRBJ2-1	TGTGCTAGCAGCCTTACCAGCGGGAGGTACAATGAGCAGTTCTTC	CASSLTSGRYNEQFF
-	15	TRBV4-1	-	TRBJ2-1	TGCGCCAGCAGCCCCCAGGGGCTAGGTTCCAATGAGCAGTTCTTC	CASSPQGLGSNEQFF
-	13	TRBV18	-	TRBJ1-5	TGTGCCAGCTCACAGGGCCTCAATCAGCCCCAGCATTTT	CASSQGLNQPQHF
-	15	TRBV7-2	TRBD1	TRBJ2-7	TGTGCCAGCAGCCCCTGGACAGGGGGAGATTACGAGCAGTACTTC	CASSPWTGGDYEQYF
-	15	TRBV6-5	TRBD2	TRBJ2-5	TGTGCCAGCAGTTACTCCTCTAGCGGGGGAGAGACCCAGTACTTC	CASSYSSSGGETQYF
-	15	TRBV2	-	TRBJ1-2	TGTGCCAGCAGTGAGGGATCAGGGGAACTCTATGGCTACACCTTC	CASSEGSGELYGYTF
-	16	TRBV7-2	-	TRBJ1-5	TGTGCCAGCAGCCCCGGATTAAGGGGTGGCAATCAGCCCCAGCATTTT	CASSPGLRGGNQPQHF
-	12	TRBV7-8	-	TRBJ1-2	TGTGCCAGCAGCACCTCCAGGGATGGCTACACCTTC	CASSTSRDGYTF
-	14	TRBV2	-	TRBJ2-3	TGTGCCAGCAAGGATTACAGGGAAACAGATACGCAGTATTTT	CASKDYRETDTQYF
once	15	TRBV6-1	-	TRBJ1-5	TGTGCCACCAATCCTATTGGGGCTTGGCGTCAGCCCCAGCATTTT	CATNPIGAWRQPQHF
-	15	TRBV15	-	TRBJ2-1	TGTGCCACCAGCAGAAGTTCCCAGCGATACAATGAGCAGTTCTTC	CATSRSSQRYNEQFF
-	20	TRBV21-1	-	TRBJ2-3	TGTGCCAGCAGCAAATACCTGGACAGGGGGGGATTAGCTAGCACAGATACGCAGTATTTT	CASSKYLDRGGLASTDTQYF